These T cell receptor beta chains were read from a single sample in a study of technical replicates of blood from a handful of donors. Profiling relied on immunoSEQ multiplex PCR, and the TCRdb table lists in-frame clones only, not all of them. The sample carries tens of thousands of clones, about 93% recorded once. Sequencing was carried out using T cells isolated from PBMCs. Source of these receptors: a human donor in good health. The CDR3 runs from the conserved cysteine through the conserved F or W. The D gene is left open where the match is weak. Clone size is given for some rows only: seen once, a few or many times, or a class if the clone is expanded.

d_call j_call clone_size v_call cdr3_nt cdr3_aa
- TRBJ2-7 - TRBV5-6 TGTGCCAGCAGCTTCTCGGCCGGGTACTCCTACGAGCAGTACTTC CASSFSAGYSYEQYF
- TRBJ2-4 once TRBV19 TGTGCCAGTAGTATGGTAGTACTCGAAAACATTCAGTACTTC CASSMVVLENIQYF
- TRBJ2-6 - TRBV30 TGTGCCTGGAGCAACAGAGACTCTGGGGCCAACGTCCTGACTTTC CAWSNRDSGANVLTF
- TRBJ2-3 - TRBV6-1 TGTGCCAGCCGCCGGGAATTTAGCACAGATACGCAGTATTTT CASRREFSTDTQYF
TRBD2 TRBJ2-1 - TRBV4-1 TGCGCCAGCAGTCCCCTGAGACTAGCGGGCGACAATGAGCAGTTCTTC CASSPLRLAGDNEQFF
- TRBJ2-7 - TRBV25-1 TGTGCCAGCAGTGGCTACGTGTACGAGCAGTACTTC CASSGYVYEQYF
- TRBJ2-6 - TRBV6-5 TGTGCCAGCAGCCTCATCAGCTCTGGGGCCAACGTCCTGACTTTC CASSLISSGANVLTF
TRBD1 TRBJ2-1 - TRBV2 TGTGCCAGCCTGGGAGTGGACAGGAAAAACAATGAGCAGTTCTTC CASLGVDRKNNEQFF
- TRBJ2-7 - TRBV16 TGTGCCAGCAGCCAATACGGCGGCCTAGCACCCTACGAGCAGTACTTC CASSQYGGLAPYEQYF
TRBD2 TRBJ2-5 - TRBV28 TGTGCCAGCAGTGAGACTAGCGTACGAGGGGAGACCCAGTACTTC CASSETSVRGETQYF
- TRBJ2-7 - TRBV18 TGTGCCAGCTCACCCCCGGTTATCCCCCACGAGCAGTACTTC CASSPPVIPHEQYF
- TRBJ2-1 - TRBV29-1 TGCAGCGTCGGTCGGGGGGCAGATTACAATGAGCAGTTCTTC CSVGRGADYNEQFF
TRBD2 TRBJ2-7 - TRBV5-1 TGCGCCAGCAGCACCCCGACTAGCGGGAGGCCCGAGCAGTACTTC CASSTPTSGRPEQYF
TRBD2 TRBJ2-7 - TRBV6-5 TGTGCCAGCAGGGGACTAGCGGGAGGTTCCGAGCAGTACTTC CASRGLAGGSEQYF
- TRBJ2-1 - TRBV29-1 TGCAGCGTTGAGCAGGCCGAAACCTACAATGAGCAGTTCTTC CSVEQAETYNEQFF
- TRBJ1-2 - TRBV4-1 TGCGCCAGCAGCCAAGATGGCGGGGCTTGGTATGGCTACACCTTC CASSQDGGAWYGYTF
- TRBJ2-1 - TRBV12-2 TGTGCAAGTCGCTCGCAAGTCCCTAGGGGTGAGCAGTTCTTC CASRSQVPRGEQFF
- TRBJ1-6 - TRBV7-2 TGTGCCAGCAGCCGGGACTTCAATTCACCCCTCCACTTT CASSRDFNSPLHF
- TRBJ1-4 - TRBV19 TGTGCCAGTAGTCTCGATTCAACAGGGGAAAAACTGTTTTTT CASSLDSTGEKLFF
- TRBJ2-1 once TRBV4-2 TGTGCCAGCAGCCCACCCAGCGGTGAGCAGTTCTTC CASSPPSGEQFF
TRBD1 TRBJ1-1 - TRBV5-8 TGTGCCAGCAGCTTCGGGACAGGGGATAGAGCTTTCTTT CASSFGTGDRAFF
TRBD1 TRBJ2-6 - TRBV28 TGTGCCAGCAGCACCGACCGACGGTGGGACAGACAAGTCTCTGGGGCCAACGTCCTGACTTTC CASSTDRRWDRQVSGANVLTF
- TRBJ2-2 - TRBV28 TGTGCCAGCAGTTTAGGACAGTCGAACACCGGGGAGCTGTTTTTT CASSLGQSNTGELFF
- TRBJ1-1 - TRBV5-1 TGCGCCAGCAGCCAAAATAGAAACACTGAAGCTTTCTTT CASSQNRNTEAFF
- TRBJ2-1 - TRBV2 TGTGCCAGCCAAAGGGGGTTAGGGGGCAATGAGCAGTTCTTC CASQRGLGGNEQFF
- TRBJ2-7 - TRBV5-1 TGCGCCAGCAGTATTGCGTCCGGGACGGGAGCCTACGAGCAGTACTTC CASSIASGTGAYEQYF
TRBD1 TRBJ1-5 - TRBV7-9 TGTGCCAGCAGCATAGGGACAGGGAGCAATCAGCCCCAGCATTTT CASSIGTGSNQPQHF
- TRBJ2-5 - TRBV4-1 TGCGCCAGCAGCCGCATAGTCCAAGAGACCCAGTACTTC CASSRIVQETQYF
TRBD1 TRBJ2-2 - TRBV11-3 TGTGCCAGCAGCCCAGGGGGCTGGGACAGGGTGAACACCGGGGAGCTGTTTTTT CASSPGGWDRVNTGELFF
- TRBJ2-7 - TRBV19 TGTGCCAGTAGTACGCAGTCGGGATACGAGCAGTACTTC CASSTQSGYEQYF
- TRBJ1-1 - TRBV28 TGTGCCAGCAGTTTATTACAGCCCCCTGAAGCTTTCTTT CASSLLQPPEAFF
TRBD2 TRBJ2-5 - TRBV30 TGTGCCTGGACTCGGGGGGGCGGGGAGACCCAGTACTTC CAWTRGGGETQYF
TRBD1 TRBJ1-6 - TRBV6-5 TGTGCCAGCAGTTACTCCGGGACAGGGGGACCTTCACCCCTCCACTTT CASSYSGTGGPSPLHF
- TRBJ2-7 once TRBV2 TGTGCCAGCGTAGGCCAACAGGGAAACTACGAGCAGTACTTC CASVGQQGNYEQYF
TRBD1 TRBJ2-3 - TRBV27 TGTGCCAGCAATTCGACAGGGTTGGCTACGCAGTATTTT CASNSTGLATQYF
- TRBJ2-1 - TRBV28 TGTGCCAGCAGCTCCACCGGACAAGGATCTCCTCATGAGCAGTTCTTC CASSSTGQGSPHEQFF
TRBD1 TRBJ2-5 - TRBV5-1 TGCGCCAGCAGCTTGGTCACCAGGGGGGAGACCCAGTACTTC CASSLVTRGETQYF
- TRBJ2-7 - TRBV11-2 TGTGCCAGCAGGGGGATGGCGGGCAGGGGCGAGCAGTACTTC CASRGMAGRGEQYF
- TRBJ1-5 - TRBV9 TGTGCCAGCAGCCGAGGTCAGGGAAGCAATCAGCCCCAGCATTTT CASSRGQGSNQPQHF